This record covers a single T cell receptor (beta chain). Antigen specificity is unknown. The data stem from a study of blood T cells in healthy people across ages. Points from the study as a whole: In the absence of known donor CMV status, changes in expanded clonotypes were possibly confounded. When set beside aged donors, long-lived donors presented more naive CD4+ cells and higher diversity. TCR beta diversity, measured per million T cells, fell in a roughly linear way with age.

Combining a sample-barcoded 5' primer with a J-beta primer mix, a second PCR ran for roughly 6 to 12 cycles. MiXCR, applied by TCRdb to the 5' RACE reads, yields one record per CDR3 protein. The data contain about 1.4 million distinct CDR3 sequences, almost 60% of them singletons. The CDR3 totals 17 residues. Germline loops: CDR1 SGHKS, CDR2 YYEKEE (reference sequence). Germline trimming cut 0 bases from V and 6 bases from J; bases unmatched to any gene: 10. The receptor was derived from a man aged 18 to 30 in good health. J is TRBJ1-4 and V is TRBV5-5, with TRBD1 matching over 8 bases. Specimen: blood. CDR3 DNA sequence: TGTGCCAGCAGCTTGGCACTCAGGACAGGGAGAGATGAAAAACTGTTTTTT. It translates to CASSLALRTGRDEKLFF.